These 18 T cell receptor beta chains came from one sample sequenced in a study of Ad26.COV2.S vaccination and SARS-CoV-2 variants. The sample's treatment: roughly 20 received Ad26.COV2.S at low or high dose, single or two shots; 5 received placebo; per-sample allocation not given. On day 63 after the first injection, vaccine and placebo recipients gave samples. The data were produced by immunoSEQ multiplex PCR, yet TCRdb's version contains in-frame clones alone and is incomplete. In the table there are approximately 450,000 clones, about 93% of which are singletons. Sequences were derived from peripheral blood, sampled in a trial of Ad26.COV2.S vaccine versus placebo. These receptors originate from a person between 18 and 65 years old who received the Ad26.COV2.S COVID-19 vaccine or a placebo.

The chain combines TRBV6-5 with TRBJ1-1; tentatively, D is TRBD1 (5 bases). The CDR3 runs to 15 residues. Germline CDR1 MNHEY, CDR2 SVGAGI. The V end lost 4 bases, the J end lost 0 bases, and 12 bases lay between the germline ends. Here the CDR3 reads CASSSRQTLNTEAFF. The CDR3 bases are TGTGCCAGCAGTTCCCGACAGACCCTGAACACTGAAGCTTTCTTT.

This chain joins TRBV3-1 (or the pseudogene TRBV3-2) and TRBJ2-1; no reliable D call. V gave up 3 bases and J gave up 6 bases, with 3 bases separating them. There are 11 residues in the CDR3. From germline, CDR1 is LGHDT and CDR2 YNNKEL (reference sequence). CDR3 sequence: CASSQFNEQFF. The CDR3 DNA reads as TGTGCCAGCAGCCAGTTCAATGAGCAGTTCTTC.

The V and J genes are TRBV14 and TRBJ1-4, with D tentatively TRBD1 (5 bases). V dropped 4 bases and J dropped 8 bases, with 17 bases sitting between them. CDR1 and CDR2 (germline): SGHDN, FVKESK. There are 15 residues in the CDR3. CDR3 in DNA: TGTGCCAGCAGCCTATTCGGGAGCAGGGACGAAAAACTGTTTTTT. This sequence encodes CASSLFGSRDEKLFF.

The V call is TRBV28, the J call TRBJ2-7; perhaps TRBD2 as D (6 bases). The CDR3 extends over 15 amino acids. Trimming left V 0 bases short and J 7 bases short, with 16 bases between. From germline, CDR1 is MDHEN and CDR2 SYDVKM. CDR3 residues: CASSLWAGPNREQYF. The CDR3 DNA reads as TGTGCCAGCAGTTTATGGGCGGGACCCAACCGGGAGCAGTACTTC.

The chain employs TRBV7-7 and TRBJ2-5; TRBD1 or TRBD2 may be the D gene (5 bases each). The CDR3 has 12 residues. V was shortened by 5 bases and J by 5 bases, with 9 bases between the two germline ends. Germline-derived CDR1 and CDR2 are SSHAT and FNYEAQ (reference sequence). In DNA, the CDR3 is TGTGCCAGCAGCCCCTGGGGGGAGACCCAGTACTTC. Its translation: CASSPWGETQYF. The variable domain in full, completed from reference TRBV7-7 and TRBJ2-5, reads GAGVSQSPRYKVTKRGQDVTLRCDPISSHATLYWYQQALGQGPEFLTYFNYEAQPDKSGLPSDRFSAERPEGSISTLTIQRTEQRDSAMYRCASSPWGETQYFGPGTRLLVL.

This clone showed up just once. The J gene is TRBJ1-2, the V gene TRBV4-3; D unclear. Germline V gene data show CDR1 as LGHNA and CDR2 as YSLEER. V gave up 1 base and J gave up 2 bases, with 11 bases separating them. This CDR3 has 15 amino acids. CDR3 sequence: CASSQGEGRNYGYTF. The CDR3 DNA is TGCGCCAGCAGCCAAGGGGAGGGCCGGAACTATGGCTACACCTTC.

V gene TRBV28 combines with J gene TRBJ1-2, with 8 bases lining up with TRBD1. Germline CDR1 and CDR2: MDHEN and SYDVKM. The CDR3 totals 15 residues. J gave up 2 bases and V 5 bases, and 7 bases lay outside the gene matches. The CDR3, as DNA: TGTGCCAGCAGTGGACCCGGACAGGGAAACTATGGCTACACCTTC. Residues: CASSGPGQGNYGYTF.

This sequence joins TRBV19 and TRBJ2-2; possibly TRBD2 for D (6 bases). The germline CDR1 and CDR2 sequences are LNHDA and SQIVND (reference sequence). The CDR3 totals 15 residues. V was clipped by 3 bases and J by 8 bases, with 16 bases between them. The CDR3 nucleotides read TGTGCCAGTAGTATGGCCGGGAGTGGGGGAGGGGAGCTGTTTTTT. It encodes CASSMAGSGGGELFF.

V and J are TRBV24-1 and TRBJ2-2, with 9 nucleotides matching TRBD1. This CDR3 is built from 17 residues. CDR1 is KGHDR, CDR2 SFDVKD, per germline. V was pared by 5 bases and J by 0 bases, with 6 bases of the junction left unmatched. The CDR3 here is CATSVGQGRSNTGELFF. The CDR3 DNA follows: TGTGCCACCAGTGTGGGACAGGGCCGGTCGAACACCGGGGAGCTGTTTTTT.

V is TRBV7-8 and J is TRBJ2-7, with 8 nucleotides matching TRBD2. CDR1 and CDR2 (germline): SGHVS, FQNEAQ. This CDR3 is built from 14 residues. Unmatched junction bases numbered 8, after V lost 9 bases and J lost 1 base. The chain's CDR3 is CASTERESSYEQYF. The CDR3, as DNA: TGTGCCAGTACCGAGCGGGAGTCTTCCTACGAGCAGTACTTC.

J is TRBJ1-3 and V is TRBV5-6; D perhaps matches TRBD1 (5 bases). Trimming stripped 1 base from V and 1 base from J, with 9 bases between. Germline loops: CDR1 SGHDT, CDR2 YYEEEE. The CDR3 has 15 residues. In DNA form, the CDR3 reads TGTGCCAGCAGCTTGCTCGGGGGGTCTGGAAACACCATATATTTT. Translation gives CASSLLGGSGNTIYF. The full variable domain, with the rest looked up from reference TRBV5-6 and TRBJ1-3, is DAGVTQSPTHLIKTRGQQVTLRCSPKSGHDTVSWYQQALGQGPQFIFQYYEEEERQRGNFPDRFSGHQFPNYSSELNVNALLLGDSALYLCASSLLGGSGNTIYFGEGSWLTVV.

V gene TRBV3-1 (or the pseudogene TRBV3-2) combines with J gene TRBJ2-7, with D maybe TRBD2 (6 bases). Germline assignment: CDR1 LGHDT and CDR2 YNNKEL (reference sequence). V lost 4 bases, J lost 4 bases, and 17 bases lay in between. The CDR3 is 15 amino acids. CDR3 loop: CASSREPGVLYEQYF. The DNA of the CDR3 is TGTGCCAGCAGCCGCGAACCGGGAGTATTGTACGAGCAGTACTTC.

V is TRBV3-1 (or the pseudogene TRBV3-2) and J is TRBJ1-2; weak D call: TRBD1 (6 bases). The germline gives CDR1 LGHDT, CDR2 YNNKEL (reference sequence). V shed 4 bases and J shed 7 bases, with 13 bases lying between them. The CDR3 loop spans 13 amino acids. DNA of the CDR3: TGTGCCAGCAGCCTATCCGGGGGGCTTGGCTACACCTTC. This encodes CASSLSGGLGYTF.

The CDR3 nucleotides are TGTGCCAGCAGCTCAGGGACTAGCGGGCGCTTACCCTACAATGAGCAGTTCTTC. Translating it yields CASSSGTSGRLPYNEQFF. The V call is TRBV11-2, the J call TRBJ2-1; 12 bases are shared with TRBD2. The CDR3 consists of 18 residues. V was pared by 4 bases and J by 2 bases, with 9 bases of the junction left unmatched. The germline CDR1 and CDR2 sequences are SGHAT and FQNNGV.

This chain joins TRBV19 and TRBJ2-1; 8 bases line up with TRBD2. With 5 bases clipped from V and 4 bases from J, the junction kept 7 bases outside the gene matches. The CDR3 length is 15 residues. Germline V gene data show CDR1 as LNHDA and CDR2 as SQIVND (reference sequence). CDR3 residues: CASSARLANYNEQFF. The DNA of the CDR3 is TGTGCCAGTAGTGCACGACTAGCGAATTACAATGAGCAGTTCTTC.

This clone has a single count. This chain uses TRBV7-3 with TRBJ2-7; the D gene is possibly TRBD2 (6 bases). The germline CDR1 and CDR2 sequences are SGHTA and FQGTGA. The germline V and J ends were trimmed by 0 bases and 7 bases, with 10 bases remaining between them. The CDR3 contains 13 residues. CDR3 sequence reads: CASSLTAGREQYF. The DNA for the CDR3 is TGTGCCAGCAGCTTAACAGCAGGGAGGGAGCAGTACTTC.

The V call is TRBV9, the J call TRBJ2-2; D is uncertain. Germline CDR1 is SGDLS and CDR2 is YYNGEE. The ends were cut back, 0 bases at V and 7 bases at J, with 13 bases in the middle. CDR3 length: 15 amino acids. The CDR3 reads CASSVVGATVGELFF. Written as DNA, the CDR3 is TGTGCCAGCAGCGTAGTCGGTGCAACGGTCGGGGAGCTGTTTTTT.

The chain is built from TRBV18 and TRBJ1-1; TRBD1 matches 8 bases. Germline values: CDR1 KGHSH, CDR2 LQKENI. Trimming cost V 0 bases and J 6 bases; bases outside gene matches: 6. The CDR3 length is 15 residues. The DNA of the CDR3 is TGTGCCAGCTCACCACCCTCAGGGGGCGTCGCTGAAGCTTTCTTT. This codes for CASSPPSGGVAEAFF.